Below, 10 T cell receptor beta chains from the same sample are listed, as sequenced in a study of shared clonotypes between healthy human individuals. Repertoires were generated with immunoSEQ multiplex PCR, while TCRdb's copy carries only in-frame clones and drops some. This table holds some 580,000 clones, 97% found once. Specimen: naive CD4+ T cells sorted from blood. The subset here: CD45RA+ positively selected. These receptors were obtained from a woman between 25 and 40 years old in good health.

CDR3 DNA: TGTGCCAGCAGGGCAGGGTTCTCGTACAATGAGCAGTTCTTC. This encodes CASRAGFSYNEQFF. The V gene is TRBV7-2, the J gene TRBJ2-1; D is possibly TRBD1 (5 bases). V shed 6 bases and J shed 4 bases, with 13 bases lying between them. This CDR3 has 14 amino acids. The V gene's germline CDR1 is SGHTA and CDR2 FQGNSA.

This chain uses TRBV11-2 with TRBJ1-5; D gene ambiguous. In germline, CDR1 is SGHAT, CDR2 FQNNGV. V was trimmed by 1 base and J by 5 bases, leaving 6 bases between them. This CDR3 spans 13 amino acids. This CDR3 reads CASSLATDQPQHF. In DNA form, the CDR3 reads TGTGCCAGCAGCTTAGCGACGGATCAGCCCCAGCATTTT. Supplemented by reference TRBV11-2 and TRBJ1-5, the full variable domain reads EAGVAQSPRYKIIEKRQSVAFWCNPISGHATLYWYQQILGQGPKLLIQFQNNGVVDDSQLPKDRFSAERLKGVDSTLKIQPAKLEDSAVYLCASSLATDQPQHFGDGTRLSIL.

This clone was counted once. The chain employs TRBV27 and TRBJ1-1, with 8 bases fitting TRBD1. The CDR3 sequence is 15 residues long. Germline V gene lookup returns CDR1 MNHEY and CDR2 SMNVEV (reference sequence). V gave up 4 bases and J gave up 1 base; unmatched junction bases: 5. The DNA of the CDR3 is TGTGCCAGCAGTTCCGCAGGGGGCGAGAACACTGAAGCTTTCTTT. Its protein product is CASSSAGGENTEAFF.

V gene TRBV5-1 combines with J gene TRBJ2-7; 9 nucleotides agree with TRBD1. Germline V gene sequence: CDR1 SGHRS, CDR2 YFSETQ. The V segment lost 4 bases and the J segment 7 bases; nucleotides outside the gene matches: 9. The CDR3 spans 14 residues. For the CDR3, the DNA is TGCGCCAGCAGCCCGGGACAGGGCTCGGGAGAGCAGTACTTC. It encodes CASSPGQGSGEQYF.

The chain links TRBV18 to TRBJ1-1, with 10 positions matching TRBD1. Germline trimming cut 3 bases from V and 1 base from J; bases unmatched to any gene: 14. Per the germline V gene, CDR1 is KGHSH and CDR2 is LQKENI. This CDR3 comprises 19 residues. CDR3 residues: CASSPLVRDRGRGNTEAFF. Here the CDR3 DNA reads TGTGCCAGCTCACCTTTAGTCCGGGACAGGGGAAGAGGGAACACTGAAGCTTTCTTT.

The chain combines TRBV10-3 with TRBJ1-1; D ambiguous. Germline CDR1 and CDR2: ENHRY and SYGVKD. Trimming cost V 8 bases and J 1 base, with 11 bases left between them. CDR3 length: 13 amino acids. The CDR3 nucleotides are TGTGCCATCGTTGGGCAGTGGAACACTGAAGCTTTCTTT. Translation: CAIVGQWNTEAFF.

CDR3 sequence: CASSLLPGALFYGYTF. DNA for the CDR3: TGTGCCAGCAGTTTATTACCAGGGGCCCTCTTCTATGGCTACACCTTC. The rearrangement links TRBV28 to TRBJ1-2, with D tentatively TRBD1 (6 bases). Germline assignment: CDR1 MDHEN and CDR2 SYDVKM. CDR3 length: 16 residues. V was clipped by 1 base and J by 4 bases, with 16 bases between them.

The CDR3 DNA reads TGTGCCAGCAGTAGAGGCGGGGCTTGGACTGAAGCTTTCTTT. Residues: CASSRGGAWTEAFF. V is TRBV28 and J is TRBJ1-1, with D possibly being TRBD1 (5 bases). From germline, CDR1 is MDHEN and CDR2 SYDVKM. V gave up 5 bases and J gave up 5 bases, with 15 bases separating them. The CDR3 runs 14 residues. Based on the CDR3 plus reference TRBV28 and TRBJ1-1, the full variable domain is DVKVTQSSRYLVKRTGEKVFLECVQDMDHENMFWYRQDPGLGLRLIYFSYDVKMKEKGDIPEGYSVSREKKERFSLILESASTNQTSMYLCASSRGGAWTEAFFGQGTRLTVV.

The J gene is TRBJ2-1, the V gene TRBV29-1; D is undetermined. The CDR3 is 11 residues long. Germline V gene data show CDR1 as SQVTM and CDR2 as ANQGSEA. V was pared by 6 bases and J by 7 bases, with 10 bases between. The CDR3 reads CSVPPINEQFF. DNA for the CDR3: TGCAGCGTCCCCCCCATTAATGAGCAGTTCTTC.

This chain connects TRBV6-1 to TRBJ1-1; TRBD1 is a possible D gene (5 bases). The V end lost 7 bases, the J end lost 1 base, and 16 bases lay between the germline ends. Germline V gives CDR1 MNHNS, CDR2 SASEGT. The CDR3 consists of 15 residues. The CDR3 DNA reads TGTGCCAGCAAGGGGCGCACAAGTCCGAACACTGAAGCTTTCTTT. Protein: CASKGRTSPNTEAFF.